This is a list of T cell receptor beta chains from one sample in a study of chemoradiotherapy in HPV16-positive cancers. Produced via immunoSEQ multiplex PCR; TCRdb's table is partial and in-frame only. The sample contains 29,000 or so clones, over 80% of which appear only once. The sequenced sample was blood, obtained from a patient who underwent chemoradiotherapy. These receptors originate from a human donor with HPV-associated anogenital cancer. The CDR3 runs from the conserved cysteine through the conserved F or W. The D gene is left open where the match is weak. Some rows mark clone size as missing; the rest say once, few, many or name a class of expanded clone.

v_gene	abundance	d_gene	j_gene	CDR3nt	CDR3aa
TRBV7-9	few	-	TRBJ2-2	TGTGCCAGCAGCTCCCCTATCGCAAAGGCCGGGGAGCTGTTTTTT	CASSSPIAKAGELFF
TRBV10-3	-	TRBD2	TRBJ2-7	TGTGCCATCAGCCTGTGGCGGGAGTCGAACGAGCAGTACTTC	CAISLWRESNEQYF
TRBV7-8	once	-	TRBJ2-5	TGTGCCAGCAGCCCGCCGCGGGAAGAGACCCAGTACTTC	CASSPPREETQYF
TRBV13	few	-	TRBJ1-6	TGTGCCAGCAGCCTGGACGGGGGGAATTCACCCCTCCACTTT	CASSLDGGNSPLHF
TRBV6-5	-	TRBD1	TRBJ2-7	TGTGCCAGCAGTCTACAGGGGGCAATGTACGAGCAGTACTTC	CASSLQGAMYEQYF
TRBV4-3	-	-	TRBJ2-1	TGCGCCAGCAGCCAAGATAGTACGGGGGCCTACAATGAGCAGTTCTTC	CASSQDSTGAYNEQFF
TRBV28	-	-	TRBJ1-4	TGTGCCAGCAGCCTATCCGGGCGGGGGAATGAAAAACTGTTTTTT	CASSLSGRGNEKLFF
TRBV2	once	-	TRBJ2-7	TGTGCCAGCAGTGAGGGTCTGGAGGTCTACGAGCAGTACTTC	CASSEGLEVYEQYF
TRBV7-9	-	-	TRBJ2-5	TGTGCCAGCAGCTTAGGGTCACAGCGTGTGGCGGAGACCCAGTACTTC	CASSLGSQRVAETQYF
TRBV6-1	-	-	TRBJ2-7	TGTGCCAGCAGTGCCGAGGGCAGAACCTACGAGCAGTACTTC	CASSAEGRTYEQYF
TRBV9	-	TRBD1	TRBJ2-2	TGTGCCAGCAGCCCCCCTCCGGGACAGGGGGAAAGGACCGGGGAGCTGTTTTTT	CASSPPPGQGERTGELFF
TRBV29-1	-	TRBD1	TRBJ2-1	TGCAGCGGGGGGGACAGGTACAATGAGCAGTTCTTC	CSGGDRYNEQFF
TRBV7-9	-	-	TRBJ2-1	TGTGCCAGCAGCTTCCCCGGGACCACCTACAATGAGCAGTTCTTC	CASSFPGTTYNEQFF
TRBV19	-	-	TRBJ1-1	TGTGCCAGTAGGAGAGGGGCGTTGGGCACTGAAGCTTTCTTT	CASRRGALGTEAFF
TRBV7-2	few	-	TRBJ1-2	TGTGCCAGCAGCTTAGACGGGGCGAGCTATTCGGGAGATGGCTACACCTTC	CASSLDGASYSGDGYTF
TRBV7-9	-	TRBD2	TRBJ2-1	TGTGCCAGCAGCTTAGGGGCGTCTAGCGGACGGGGCTCCTACAATGAGCAGTTCTTC	CASSLGASSGRGSYNEQFF
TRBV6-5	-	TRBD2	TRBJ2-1	TGTGCCAGCAGTTACTCACCGGGGGGGGTCTACAATGAGCAGTTCTTC	CASSYSPGGVYNEQFF
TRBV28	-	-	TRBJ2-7	TGTGCCAGCAGTTTTGGTGTTAGCGGTCTGTACGAGCAGTACTTC	CASSFGVSGLYEQYF
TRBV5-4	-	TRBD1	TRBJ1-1	TGTGCCAGCAGCTTGGGGGACAGGGTGAACACTGAAGCTTTCTTT	CASSLGDRVNTEAFF
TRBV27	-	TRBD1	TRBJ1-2	TGTGCCAGCAGTTTCCCTGGACAGGGTCATGGCTACACCTTC	CASSFPGQGHGYTF
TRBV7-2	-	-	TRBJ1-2	TGTGCCAGCAGCCCGGACGTCTATGGCTACACCTTC	CASSPDVYGYTF
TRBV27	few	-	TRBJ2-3	TGTGCCAGCAGTTTACGCAGCTACACAGATACGCAGTATTTT	CASSLRSYTDTQYF
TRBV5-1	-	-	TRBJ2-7	TGCGCCAGCACCCCGTTGGCAGGGGCCCTCTACGAGCAGTACTTC	CASTPLAGALYEQYF
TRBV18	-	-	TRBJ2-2	TGTGCCAGCTCACCACCTGTACGGAGGCCCGGAGGGGAGCTGTTTTTT	CASSPPVRRPGGELFF
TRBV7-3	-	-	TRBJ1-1	TGTGCCAGCAGCCTCGGACAGAACACTGAAGCTTTCTTT	CASSLGQNTEAFF